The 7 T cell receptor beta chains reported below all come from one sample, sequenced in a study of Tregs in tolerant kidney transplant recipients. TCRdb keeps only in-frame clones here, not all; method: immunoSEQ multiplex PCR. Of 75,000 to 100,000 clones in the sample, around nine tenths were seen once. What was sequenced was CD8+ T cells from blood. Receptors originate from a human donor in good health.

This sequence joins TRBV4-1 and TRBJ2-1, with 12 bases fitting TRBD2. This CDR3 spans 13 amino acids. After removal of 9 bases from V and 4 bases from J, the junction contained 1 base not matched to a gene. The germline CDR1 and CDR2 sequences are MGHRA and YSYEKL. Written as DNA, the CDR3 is TGCGCCAGTGGACTAGCGGGGTACAATGAGCAGTTCTTC. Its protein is CASGLAGYNEQFF.

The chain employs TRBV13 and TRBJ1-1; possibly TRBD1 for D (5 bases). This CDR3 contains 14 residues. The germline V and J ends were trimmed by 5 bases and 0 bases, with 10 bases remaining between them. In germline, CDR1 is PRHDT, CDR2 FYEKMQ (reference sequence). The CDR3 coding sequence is TGTGCCAGCAGCCGGGACGGAATGAACACTGAAGCTTTCTTT. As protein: CASSRDGMNTEAFF.

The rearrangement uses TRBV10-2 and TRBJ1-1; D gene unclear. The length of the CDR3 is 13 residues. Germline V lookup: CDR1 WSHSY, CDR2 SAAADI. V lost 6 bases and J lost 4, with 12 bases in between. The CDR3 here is CASSDKEATEAFF. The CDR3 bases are TGCGCCAGCAGCGACAAGGAAGCCACTGAAGCTTTCTTT.

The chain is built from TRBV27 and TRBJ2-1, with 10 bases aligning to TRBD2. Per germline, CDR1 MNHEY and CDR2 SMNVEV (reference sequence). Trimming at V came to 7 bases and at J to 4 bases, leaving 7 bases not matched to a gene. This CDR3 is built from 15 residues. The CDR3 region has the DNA TGTGCCAGCAAACAAGGACTAGCGGCTTACAATGAGCAGTTCTTC. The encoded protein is CASKQGLAAYNEQFF.

Here the CDR3 reads CASSPLLDTEAFF. The DNA of the CDR3 is TGTGCCAGCAGCCCCTTGTTGGACACTGAAGCTTTCTTT. The chain employs TRBV9 and TRBJ1-1; no definite D call. The CDR3 is 13 amino acids. From germline, CDR1 is SGDLS and CDR2 YYNGEE. V dropped 4 bases and J dropped 3 bases, with 10 bases sitting between them.

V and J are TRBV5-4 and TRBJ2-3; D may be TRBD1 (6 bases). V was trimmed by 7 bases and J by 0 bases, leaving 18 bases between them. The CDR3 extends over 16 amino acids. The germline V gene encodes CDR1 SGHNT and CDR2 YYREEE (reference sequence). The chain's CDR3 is CASGVLGAASTDTQYF. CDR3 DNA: TGTGCCAGCGGCGTCCTGGGGGCGGCCAGCACAGATACGCAGTATTTT. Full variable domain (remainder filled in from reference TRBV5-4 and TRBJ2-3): ETGVTQSPTHLIKTRGQQVTLRCSSQSGHNTVSWYQQALGQGPQFIFQYYREEENGRGNFPPRFSGLQFPNYSSELNVNALELDDSALYLCASGVLGAASTDTQYFGPGTRLTVL.

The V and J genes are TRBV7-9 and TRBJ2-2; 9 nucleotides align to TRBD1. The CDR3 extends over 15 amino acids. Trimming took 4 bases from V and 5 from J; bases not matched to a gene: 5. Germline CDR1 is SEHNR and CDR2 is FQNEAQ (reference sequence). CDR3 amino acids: CASSSRTGETGELFF. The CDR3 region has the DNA TGTGCCAGCAGCTCTAGGACAGGGGAGACCGGGGAGCTGTTTTTT.